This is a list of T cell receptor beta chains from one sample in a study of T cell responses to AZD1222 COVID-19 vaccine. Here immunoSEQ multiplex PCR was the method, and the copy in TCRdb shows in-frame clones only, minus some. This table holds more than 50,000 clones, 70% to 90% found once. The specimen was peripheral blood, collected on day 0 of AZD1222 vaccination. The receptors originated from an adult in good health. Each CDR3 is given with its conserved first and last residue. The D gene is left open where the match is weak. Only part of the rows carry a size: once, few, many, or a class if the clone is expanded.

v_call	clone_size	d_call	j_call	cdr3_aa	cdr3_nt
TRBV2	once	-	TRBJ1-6	CASIPENNSPLHF	TGTGCCAGCATCCCAGAGAATAATTCACCCCTCCACTTT
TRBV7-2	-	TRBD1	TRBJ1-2	CASSSPGTGDYGYTF	TGTGCCAGCAGCAGTCCCGGGACAGGGGATTATGGCTACACCTTC
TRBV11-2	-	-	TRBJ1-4	CASRPEGSNEKLFF	TGTGCCAGCAGGCCTGAGGGGTCGAATGAAAAACTGTTTTTT
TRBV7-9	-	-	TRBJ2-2	CASSIRESTGELFF	TGTGCCAGCAGCATCCGGGAGAGCACCGGGGAGCTGTTTTTT
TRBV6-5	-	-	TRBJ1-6	CASSYSGRNSPLHF	TGTGCCAGCAGTTACTCGGGCAGAAATTCACCCCTCCACTTT
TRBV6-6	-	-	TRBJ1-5	CASSYSIGNQPQHF	TGTGCCAGCAGTTACTCGATAGGAAATCAGCCCCAGCATTTT
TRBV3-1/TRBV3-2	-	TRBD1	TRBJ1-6	CASSQTGFNSPLHF	TGTGCCAGCAGTCAGACAGGGTTTAATTCACCCCTCCACTTT
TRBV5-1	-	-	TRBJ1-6	CASSLLGGGNSPLHF	TGCGCCAGCAGCTTGCTGGGCGGCGGTAATTCACCCCTCCACTTT
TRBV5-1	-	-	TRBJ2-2	CASSYGGTGELFF	TGCGCCAGCAGCTATGGGGGCACCGGGGAGCTGTTTTTT
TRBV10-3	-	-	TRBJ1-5	CAISIGVNQPQHF	TGTGCCATCTCTATCGGGGTAAATCAGCCCCAGCATTTT
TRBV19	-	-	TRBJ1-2	CATKEFGNYGYTF	TGTGCCACCAAGGAGTTCGGGAACTATGGCTACACCTTC
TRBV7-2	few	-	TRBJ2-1	CASSLASASNEQFF	TGTGCCAGCAGCTTAGCGTCGGCTAGTAATGAGCAGTTCTTC